This T cell receptor beta chain stems from a study of blood T cell repertoires in COVID-19. Original processing methods: Estimates of nucleated cell counts were drawn from the amplification of reference gene primers. The repertoire was sequenced with immunoSEQ multiplex PCR; TCRdb's copy has only in-frame clones and lacks some. The V and J calls and clone size come from that table; D and trimming were worked out from the DNA. Here the sample spans some 270,000 clones, roughly 89% being singletons. Germline CDR1 and CDR2: SQVTM and ANQGSEA. The CDR3 contains 17 residues. Losses at the gene ends were 6 bases for V and 3 bases for J; bases not matched to a gene: 15.

Sequencing input: peripheral blood. This clonotype was obtained from a woman aged 40 to 55 who had recovered from COVID-19. The J gene is TRBJ1-2, the V gene TRBV29-1; 11 nucleotides line up with TRBD1. The CDR3 DNA follows: TGCAGCGTCGCCGGGACAGGGGGAGTTACGGGAGACTATGGCTACACCTTC. This gives the protein CSVAGTGGVTGDYGYTF.